These 5 T cell receptor beta chains share one sample of origin, sequenced in a study of blood T cell repertoires in COVID-19. Using immunoSEQ multiplex PCR, the repertoire was profiled, and TCRdb retains in-frame clones only, with some absent. The data hold some 160,000 clones, with around three quarters observed a single time. Specimen: peripheral blood. Receptors originate from a man aged 55 to 70 with acute or convalescent COVID-19.

This chain connects TRBV6-1 to TRBJ2-7; weak D call: TRBD2 (6 bases). In germline, CDR1 is MNHNS, CDR2 SASEGT. This CDR3 region has 13 residues. The V end was cut by 1 base, the J end by 7 bases, with 11 bases between. The CDR3 DNA reads TGTGCCAGCAGTGAAGTTAGGGGAGGAGAGCAGTACTTC. Translated, it gives CASSEVRGGEQYF.

Here the CDR3 DNA reads TGTGCCAGCAGCGAGAGATCCTGGACAGCTAACTATGGCTACACCTTC. Protein product: CASSERSWTANYGYTF. The chain joins TRBV9 to TRBJ1-2; a possible D gene is TRBD1 (6 bases). This CDR3 has 16 residues. The V end lost 3 bases, the J end lost 0 bases, and 15 bases lay between the germline ends. Germline CDR1 is SGDLS and CDR2 is YYNGEE.

For the CDR3, the DNA is TGTGCCAGCAGTTTCCCCGGACAGCTAAACACTGAAGCTTTCTTT. Translated: CASSFPGQLNTEAFF. The chain carries TRBV28 and TRBJ1-1, with D perhaps matching TRBD1 (6 bases). Germline CDR1 and CDR2: MDHEN and SYDVKM. The CDR3 consists of 15 residues. V lost 3 bases and J lost 2, with 13 bases in between.

The CDR3 DNA reads TGTGCCAGCTCACCTATCCGCTACCTGGGACAGGGGGATCTCGGTGGCTACACCTTC. It codes for CASSPIRYLGQGDLGGYTF. The chain uses TRBV18 and TRBJ1-2, with 11 bases lining up with TRBD1. Trimming cost V 3 bases and J 7 bases; bases outside gene matches: 19. The CDR3 contains 19 residues. Per germline, CDR1 KGHSH and CDR2 LQKENI.

The rearrangement uses TRBV4-1 and TRBJ2-5; 16 nucleotides agree with TRBD2. Germline V gives CDR1 MGHRA, CDR2 YSYEKL. Trimming removed 3 bases from V and 1 base from J; junction bases left unmatched: 8. The CDR3 extends over 19 amino acids. This chain's CDR3 is CASSHPGLAGGPGQETQYF. The CDR3 DNA reads TGCGCCAGCAGCCACCCGGGACTAGCGGGAGGGCCTGGCCAAGAGACCCAGTACTTC.